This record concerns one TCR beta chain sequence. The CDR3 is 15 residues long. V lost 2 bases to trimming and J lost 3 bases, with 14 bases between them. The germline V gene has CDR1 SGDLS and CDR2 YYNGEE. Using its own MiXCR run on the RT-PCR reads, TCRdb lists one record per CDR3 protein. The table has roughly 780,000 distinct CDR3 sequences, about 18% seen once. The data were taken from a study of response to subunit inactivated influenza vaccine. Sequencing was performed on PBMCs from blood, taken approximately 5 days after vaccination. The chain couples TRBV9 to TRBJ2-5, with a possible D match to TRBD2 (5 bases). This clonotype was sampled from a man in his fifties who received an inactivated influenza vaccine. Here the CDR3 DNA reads TGTGCCAGCAGCGTGGCCCCGGCAGCGGAAGAGACCCAGTACTTC. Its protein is CASSVAPAAEETQYF.